A few counts support the clone carrying this TCR beta chain. The antigen is not known. Time point described: newly diagnosed GD, antithyroid drugs for less than 3 months. The TCR library was made from RNA that had been extracted from PBMCs in TRIzol. This entry is derived from a study of regulatory T cells in long-lasting Graves disease. Broader study findings: Persistent Graves' disease cases displayed lower TCR diversity than newly diagnosed ones.

Building of the TCR beta libraries involved iRepertoire HTBI primers and Arm-PCR of CDR3 regions. TCRdb recomputed calls from the multiplex PCR reads with MiXCR, one row per CDR3 protein. Of under 700,000 distinct CDR3 sequences in the sample, 15% to 20% were seen once. Trimming took off 6 bases at V and 5 bases at J, with 16 bases between the two ends. The CDR3 is made up of 14 amino acids. Germline assignment: CDR1 LNHDA and CDR2 SQIVND (reference sequence). These data were likewise used in another study, on T cells in Graves' hyperthyroidism and ophthalmopathy. From that paper: The authors deemed Graves' hyperthyroidism stable absent ophthalmopathy progression within 18 months. Primed by the HTBI set, a first-round RT-PCR was run on the TCR CDR3. Appearing also in blood were most of the thyroid clonotypes expanded above 0.001.

The source was peripheral blood mononuclear cells (PBMCs), collected at new diagnosis, from a patient treated with antithyroid drugs. This chain links TRBV19 with TRBJ1-1; tentatively, D is TRBD1 (6 bases). The receptor was derived from a woman aged 40-65 years with Graves disease. Here the CDR3 DNA reads TGTGCCAGTAGCCGTGGACAGTCTGAGACTGAAGCTTTCTTT. Translated, it gives CASSRGQSETEAFF.